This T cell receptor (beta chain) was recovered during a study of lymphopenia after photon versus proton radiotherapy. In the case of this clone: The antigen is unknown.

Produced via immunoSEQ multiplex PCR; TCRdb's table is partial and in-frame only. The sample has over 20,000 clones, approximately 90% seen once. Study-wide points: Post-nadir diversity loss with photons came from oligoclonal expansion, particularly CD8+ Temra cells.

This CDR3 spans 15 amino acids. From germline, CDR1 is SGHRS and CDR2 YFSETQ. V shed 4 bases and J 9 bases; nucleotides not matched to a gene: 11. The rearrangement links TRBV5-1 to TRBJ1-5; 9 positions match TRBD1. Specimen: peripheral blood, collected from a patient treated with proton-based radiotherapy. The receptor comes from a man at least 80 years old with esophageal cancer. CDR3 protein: CASSLTGGDVWPQHF. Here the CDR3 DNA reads TGCGCCAGCAGCCTGACAGGGGGAGACGTATGGCCCCAGCATTTT. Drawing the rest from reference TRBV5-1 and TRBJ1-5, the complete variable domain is KAGVTQTPRYLIKTRGQQVTLSCSPISGHRSVSWYQQTPGQGLQFLFEYFSETQRNKGNFPGRFSGRQFSNSRSEMNVSTLELGDSALYLCASSLTGGDVWPQHFGDGTRLSIL.